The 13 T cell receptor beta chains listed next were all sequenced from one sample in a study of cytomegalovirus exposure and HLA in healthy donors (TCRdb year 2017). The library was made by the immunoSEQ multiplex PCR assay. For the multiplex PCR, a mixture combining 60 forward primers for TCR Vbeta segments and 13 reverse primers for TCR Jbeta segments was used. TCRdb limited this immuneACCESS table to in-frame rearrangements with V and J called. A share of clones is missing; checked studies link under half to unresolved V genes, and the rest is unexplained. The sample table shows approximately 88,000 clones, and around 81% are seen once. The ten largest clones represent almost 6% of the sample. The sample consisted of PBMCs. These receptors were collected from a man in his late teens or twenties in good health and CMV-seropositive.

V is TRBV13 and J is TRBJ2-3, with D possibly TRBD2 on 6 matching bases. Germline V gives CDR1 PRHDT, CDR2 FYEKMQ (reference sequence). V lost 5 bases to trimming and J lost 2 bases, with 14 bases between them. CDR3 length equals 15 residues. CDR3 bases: TGTGCCAGCAGCCCCCGGGACTTTAACACAGATACGCAGTATTTT. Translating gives CASSPRDFNTDTQYF.

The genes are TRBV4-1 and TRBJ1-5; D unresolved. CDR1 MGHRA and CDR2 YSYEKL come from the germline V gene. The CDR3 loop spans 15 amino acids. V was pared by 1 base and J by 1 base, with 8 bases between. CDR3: CASSQGEFSNQPQHF. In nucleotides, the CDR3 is TGCGCCAGCAGCCAAGGAGAATTCAGCAATCAGCCCCAGCATTTT.

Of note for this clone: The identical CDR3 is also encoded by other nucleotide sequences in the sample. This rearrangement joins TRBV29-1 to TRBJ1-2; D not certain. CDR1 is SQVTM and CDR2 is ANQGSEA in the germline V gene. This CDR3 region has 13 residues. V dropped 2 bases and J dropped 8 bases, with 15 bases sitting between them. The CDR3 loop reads CSVEPSGYEGYTF. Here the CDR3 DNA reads TGCAGCGTTGAACCCTCGGGGTATGAGGGCTACACCTTC.

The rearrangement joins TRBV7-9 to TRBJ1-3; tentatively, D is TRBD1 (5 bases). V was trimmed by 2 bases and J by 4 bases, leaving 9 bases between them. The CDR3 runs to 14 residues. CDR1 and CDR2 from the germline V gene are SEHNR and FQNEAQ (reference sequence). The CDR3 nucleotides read TGTGCCAGCAGCTTACAGGGATTAGGAAACACCATATATTTT. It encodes CASSLQGLGNTIYF.

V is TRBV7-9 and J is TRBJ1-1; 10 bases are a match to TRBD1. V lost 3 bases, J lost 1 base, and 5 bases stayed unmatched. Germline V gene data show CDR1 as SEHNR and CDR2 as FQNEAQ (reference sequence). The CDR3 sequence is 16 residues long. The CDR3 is CASSFGDRGGNTEAFF. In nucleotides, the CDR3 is TGTGCCAGCAGCTTTGGGGACAGGGGAGGGAACACTGAAGCTTTCTTT.

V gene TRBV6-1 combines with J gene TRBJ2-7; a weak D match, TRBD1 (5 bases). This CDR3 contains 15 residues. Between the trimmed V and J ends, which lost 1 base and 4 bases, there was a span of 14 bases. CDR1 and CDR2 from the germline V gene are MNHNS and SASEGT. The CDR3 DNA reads TGTGCCAGCAGTGAAGTGGACATCCTGGGGTACGAGCAGTACTTC. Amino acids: CASSEVDILGYEQYF.

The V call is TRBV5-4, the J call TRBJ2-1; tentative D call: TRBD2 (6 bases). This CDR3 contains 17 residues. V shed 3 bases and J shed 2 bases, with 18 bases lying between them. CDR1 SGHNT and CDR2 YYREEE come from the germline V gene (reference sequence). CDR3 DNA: TGTGCCAGCAGCTCGGTCCCCCTAGCGCGAGCCTACAATGAGCAGTTCTTC. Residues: CASSSVPLARAYNEQFF.

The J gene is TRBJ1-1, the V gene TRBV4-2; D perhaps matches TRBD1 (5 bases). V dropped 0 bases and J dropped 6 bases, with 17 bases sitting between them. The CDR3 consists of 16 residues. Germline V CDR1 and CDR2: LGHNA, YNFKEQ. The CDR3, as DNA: TGTGCCAGCAGCCAAGATTCCCGGCAGGGCGAGCCTGAAGCTTTCTTT. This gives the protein CASSQDSRQGEPEAFF.

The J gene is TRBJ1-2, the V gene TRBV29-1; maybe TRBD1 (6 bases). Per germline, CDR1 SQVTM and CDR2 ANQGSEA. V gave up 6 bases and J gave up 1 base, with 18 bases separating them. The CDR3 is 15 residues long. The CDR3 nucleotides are TGCAGCGTCCCCACGGACAGCAACAATAACTATGGCTACACCTTC. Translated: CSVPTDSNNNYGYTF.

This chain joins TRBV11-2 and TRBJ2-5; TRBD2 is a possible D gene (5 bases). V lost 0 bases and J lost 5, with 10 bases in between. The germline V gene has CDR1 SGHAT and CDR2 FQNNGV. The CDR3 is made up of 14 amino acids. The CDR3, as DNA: TGTGCCAGCAGCTTAGAGTTCCGGGGTGAGACCCAGTACTTC. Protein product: CASSLEFRGETQYF.

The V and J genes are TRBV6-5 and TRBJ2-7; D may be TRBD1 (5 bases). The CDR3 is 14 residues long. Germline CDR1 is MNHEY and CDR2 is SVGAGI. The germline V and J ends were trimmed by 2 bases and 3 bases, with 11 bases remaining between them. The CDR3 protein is CASSYRGRVYEQYF. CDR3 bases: TGTGCCAGCAGTTACAGGGGCAGGGTCTACGAGCAGTACTTC.

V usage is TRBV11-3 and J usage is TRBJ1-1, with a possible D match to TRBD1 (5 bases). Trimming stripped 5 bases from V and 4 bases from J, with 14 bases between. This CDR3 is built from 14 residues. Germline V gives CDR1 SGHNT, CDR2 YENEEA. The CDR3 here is CASSKGREGTEAFF. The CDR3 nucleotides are TGTGCCAGCAGCAAGGGACGGGAGGGCACTGAAGCTTTCTTT.

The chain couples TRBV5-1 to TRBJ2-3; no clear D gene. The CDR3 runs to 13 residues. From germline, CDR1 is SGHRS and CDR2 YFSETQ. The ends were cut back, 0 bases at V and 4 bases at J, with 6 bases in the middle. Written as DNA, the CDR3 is TGCGCCAGCAGCTTGGTTCCCTCAGATACGCAGTATTTT. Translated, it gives CASSLVPSDTQYF.